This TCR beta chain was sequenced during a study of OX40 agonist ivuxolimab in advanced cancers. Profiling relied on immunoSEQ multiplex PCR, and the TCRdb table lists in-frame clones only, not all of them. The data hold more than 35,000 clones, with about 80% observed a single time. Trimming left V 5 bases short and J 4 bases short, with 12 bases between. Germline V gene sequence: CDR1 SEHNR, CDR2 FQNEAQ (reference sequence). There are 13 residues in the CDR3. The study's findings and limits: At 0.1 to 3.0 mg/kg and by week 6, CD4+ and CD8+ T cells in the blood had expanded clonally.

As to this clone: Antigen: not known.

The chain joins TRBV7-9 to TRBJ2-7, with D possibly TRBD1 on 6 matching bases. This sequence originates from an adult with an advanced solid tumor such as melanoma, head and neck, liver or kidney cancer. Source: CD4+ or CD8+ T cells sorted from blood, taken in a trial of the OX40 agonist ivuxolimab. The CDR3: CASSLVRGYEQYF. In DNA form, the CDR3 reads TGTGCCAGCAGCCTGGTCAGGGGATACGAGCAGTACTTC.